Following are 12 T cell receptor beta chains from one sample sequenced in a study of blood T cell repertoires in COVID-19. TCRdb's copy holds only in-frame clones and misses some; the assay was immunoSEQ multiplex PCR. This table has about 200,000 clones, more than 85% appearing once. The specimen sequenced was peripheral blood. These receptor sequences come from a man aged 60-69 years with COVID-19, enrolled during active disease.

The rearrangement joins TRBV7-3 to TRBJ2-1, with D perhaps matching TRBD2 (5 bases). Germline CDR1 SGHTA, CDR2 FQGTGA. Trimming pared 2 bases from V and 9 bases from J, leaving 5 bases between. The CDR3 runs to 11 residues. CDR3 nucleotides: TGTGCCAGCAGCTTACGGGGTGAGCAGTTCTTC. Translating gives CASSLRGEQFF.

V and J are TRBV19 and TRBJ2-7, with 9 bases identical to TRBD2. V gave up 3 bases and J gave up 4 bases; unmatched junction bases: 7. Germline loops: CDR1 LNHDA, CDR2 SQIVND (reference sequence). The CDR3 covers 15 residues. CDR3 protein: CASSISGTSIYEQYF. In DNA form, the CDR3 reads TGTGCCAGTAGTATTTCCGGGACTAGCATTTACGAGCAGTACTTC.

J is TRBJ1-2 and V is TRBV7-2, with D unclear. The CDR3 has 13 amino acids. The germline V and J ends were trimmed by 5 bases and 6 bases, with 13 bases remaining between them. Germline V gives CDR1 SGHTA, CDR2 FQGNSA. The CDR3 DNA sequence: TGTGCCAGCAGCGAAAGATTGGGCGATGGCTACACCTTC. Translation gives CASSERLGDGYTF. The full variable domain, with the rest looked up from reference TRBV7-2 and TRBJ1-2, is GAGVSQSPSNKVTEKGKDVELRCDPISGHTALYWYRQSLGQGLEFLIYFQGNSAPDKSGLPSDRFSAERTGGSVSTLTIQRTQQEDSAVYLCASSERLGDGYTFGSGTRLTVV.

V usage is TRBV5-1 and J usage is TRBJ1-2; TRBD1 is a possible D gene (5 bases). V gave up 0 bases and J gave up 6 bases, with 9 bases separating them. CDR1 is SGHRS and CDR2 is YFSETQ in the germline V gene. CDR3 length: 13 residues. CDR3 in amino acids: CASSLAGSDGYTF. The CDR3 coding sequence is TGCGCCAGCAGCTTGGCAGGGTCTGATGGCTACACCTTC.

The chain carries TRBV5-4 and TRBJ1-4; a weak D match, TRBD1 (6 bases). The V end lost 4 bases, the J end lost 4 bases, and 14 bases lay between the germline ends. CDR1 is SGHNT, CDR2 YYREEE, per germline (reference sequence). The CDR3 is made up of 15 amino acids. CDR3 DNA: TGTGCCAGCAGCGTGCGCCGGGACATTAATGAAAAACTGTTTTTT. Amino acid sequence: CASSVRRDINEKLFF.

CDR3 loop: CASSSITGGAGYGYTF. CDR3 DNA: TGTGCCAGCAGCAGCATTACAGGGGGCGCAGGCTATGGCTACACCTTC. The rearrangement links TRBV7-8 to TRBJ1-2; 9 bases are a match to TRBD1. The CDR3 consists of 16 residues. Germline V CDR1 and CDR2: SGHVS, FQNEAQ. The junction had 11 bases not matched to a gene; V was cut back by 5 bases and J by 4 bases.

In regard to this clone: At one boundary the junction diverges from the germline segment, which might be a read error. The CDR3 DNA reads as TGCGCCAGCAGTACCGACCCGACAGGCCCGTTTTGGTTC. This codes for CASSTDPTGPFWF. V and J are TRBV5-1 and TRBJ2-7, with D tentatively TRBD1 (6 bases). Germline assignment: CDR1 SGHRS and CDR2 YFSETQ. The length of the CDR3 is 13 residues.

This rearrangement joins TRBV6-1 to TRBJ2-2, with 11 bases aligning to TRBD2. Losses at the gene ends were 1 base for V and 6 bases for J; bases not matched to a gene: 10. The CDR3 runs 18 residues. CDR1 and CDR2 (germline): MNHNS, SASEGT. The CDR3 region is CASSEDIAGGPFAGELFF. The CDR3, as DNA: TGTGCCAGCAGTGAAGACATAGCGGGGGGGCCGTTTGCCGGGGAGCTGTTTTTT.

CDR3 sequence (DNA): TGTGCCAGCAGGCTGGACAGTACCTACGAGCAGTACTTC. Its translation: CASRLDSTYEQYF. This rearrangement joins TRBV27 to TRBJ2-7, with TRBD1 as a possible D gene (6 bases). The CDR3 loop spans 13 amino acids. Trimming left V 6 bases short and J 2 bases short, with 11 bases between. In germline, CDR1 is MNHEY, CDR2 SMNVEV (reference sequence).

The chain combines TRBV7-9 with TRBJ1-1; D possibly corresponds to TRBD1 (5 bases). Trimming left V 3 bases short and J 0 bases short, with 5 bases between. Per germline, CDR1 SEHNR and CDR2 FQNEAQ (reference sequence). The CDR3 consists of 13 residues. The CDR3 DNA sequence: TGTGCCAGCAGCTTCAGGGTGAACACTGAAGCTTTCTTT. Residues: CASSFRVNTEAFF.

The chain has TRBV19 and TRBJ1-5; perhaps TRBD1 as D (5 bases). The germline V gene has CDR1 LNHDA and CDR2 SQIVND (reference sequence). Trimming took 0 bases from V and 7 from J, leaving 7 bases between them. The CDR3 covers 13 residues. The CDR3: CASSIERGQPQHF. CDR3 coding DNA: TGTGCCAGTAGTATAGAACGGGGGCAGCCCCAGCATTTT.

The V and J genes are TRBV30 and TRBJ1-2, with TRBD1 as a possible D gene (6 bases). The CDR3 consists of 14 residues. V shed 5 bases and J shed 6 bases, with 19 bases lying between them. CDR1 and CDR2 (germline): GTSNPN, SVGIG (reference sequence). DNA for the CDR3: TGTGCCTGGCGAGGTACGGGGGGCGCAGATGGCTACACCTTC. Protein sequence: CAWRGTGGADGYTF.